Listed here are 10 T cell receptor beta chains from one sample, sequenced in a study of cytomegalovirus exposure and HLA in healthy donors (dated by TCRdb to the late 2010s). Libraries were built with the immunoSEQ multiplex PCR assay. For the multiplex PCR, a mixture combining 60 forward primers for TCR Vbeta segments and 13 reverse primers for TCR Jbeta segments was used. The source is immuneACCESS, and TCRdb retained only in-frame sequences with V and J called. Part of the clones is not carried over; for the studies checked, unresolved V genes explain less than half of this, and the remainder is unexplained. The sample has 150,000 to 200,000 clones on record, about 76% of them singletons. The ten top clones hold roughly 2.6% of the sample. Input material: PBMCs. These receptors all stem from a woman in her thirties or forties in good health and CMV-seropositive.

V and J are TRBV5-6 and TRBJ2-7; perhaps TRBD1 as D (5 bases). The germline V gene has CDR1 SGHDT and CDR2 YYEEEE. V was pared by 0 bases and J by 6 bases, with 13 bases between. CDR3 size: 14 residues. Here the CDR3 reads CASSLGRAQGEQYF. Here the CDR3 DNA reads TGTGCCAGCAGCTTGGGTCGAGCCCAGGGCGAGCAGTACTTC.

This clone was observed a handful of times. This sequence joins TRBV28 and TRBJ2-1; TRBD1 might be the D (5 bases). Germline lookup yields CDR1 MDHEN and CDR2 SYDVKM. Trimming cost V 9 bases and J 7 bases, with 16 bases left between them. This CDR3 has 13 amino acids. This CDR3 reads CASSSTVLNEQFF. In DNA form, the CDR3 reads TGTGCCAGTTCTTCGACAGTTCTGAATGAGCAGTTCTTC.

The chain recombines TRBV28 with TRBJ1-1; 9 nucleotides agree with TRBD1. CDR3 length: 16 amino acids. The germline V gene has CDR1 MDHEN and CDR2 SYDVKM. V shed 2 bases, J shed 5 bases, and the junction held 9 bases outside the gene matches. The CDR3 bases are TGTGCCAGCAGTTTACGACCGGGACAGGGTTGGACTGAAGCTTTCTTT. This codes for CASSLRPGQGWTEAFF.

This chain links TRBV4-1 with TRBJ2-7; 8 bases line up with TRBD1. Germline V gene sequence: CDR1 MGHRA, CDR2 YSYEKL. The CDR3 contains 17 residues. V trimming: 1 base; J trimming: 0 bases; junction bases outside the gene matches: 8. The CDR3: CASSQVAGQGASYEQYF. In DNA, the CDR3 is TGCGCCAGCAGCCAAGTCGCAGGACAGGGCGCCTCCTACGAGCAGTACTTC.

The chain combines TRBV4-3 with TRBJ2-2; D gene unclear. Trimming took off 0 bases at V and 6 bases at J, with 17 bases between the two ends. CDR3 size: 17 residues. Germline CDR1 and CDR2: LGHNA and YSLEER. For the CDR3, the DNA is TGCGCCAGCAGCCAAGATACCCAATTACTTTTGCCCGGGGAGCTGTTTTTT. Translated: CASSQDTQLLLPGELFF.

The chain couples TRBV11-2 to TRBJ2-2; D is unclear. This CDR3 has 14 amino acids. V lost 7 bases and J lost 6, with 15 bases in between. Looked up from germline, CDR1 is SGHAT and CDR2 is FQNNGV. CDR3 bases: TGTGCCAGCACCTTTCTAGAGTTTGCCGGGGAGCTGTTTTTT. This sequence encodes CASTFLEFAGELFF.

This sequence joins TRBV5-4 and TRBJ1-2; 7 nucleotides align to TRBD1. Germline CDR1 is SGHNT and CDR2 is YYREEE (reference sequence). The junction had 5 bases not matched to a gene; V was cut back by 3 bases and J by 0 bases. The CDR3 spans 15 residues. CDR3 bases: TGTGCCAGCAGCTCGACAGGGTTAGCTAACTATGGCTACACCTTC. Translated, it gives CASSSTGLANYGYTF.

V and J are TRBV9 and TRBJ1-4; the D gene is possibly TRBD1 (6 bases). CDR1 SGDLS and CDR2 YYNGEE come from the germline V gene. The V gene lost 3 bases and the J gene lost 14 bases, with 23 bases spanning the gap. This CDR3 spans 15 amino acids. The CDR3 loop reads CASSERGEGGGGLFF. For the CDR3, the DNA is TGTGCCAGCAGCGAGAGGGGGGAGGGCGGAGGAGGGCTGTTTTTT.

The chain recombines TRBV13 with TRBJ1-3, with 7 bases fitting TRBD1. Trimming took 0 bases from V and 1 from J; bases not matched to a gene: 12. CDR1 and CDR2 from the germline V gene are PRHDT and FYEKMQ (reference sequence). The CDR3 has 19 residues. As DNA, the CDR3 is TGTGCCAGCAGCTTAGGCTCCCTTGGGACAGTCACTTCTGGAAACACCATATATTTT. Encoded protein: CASSLGSLGTVTSGNTIYF.

The genes are TRBV30 and TRBJ2-1, with D possibly being TRBD1 (7 bases). Germline lookup yields CDR1 GTSNPN and CDR2 SVGIG (reference sequence). V was shortened by 4 bases and J by 6 bases, with 10 bases between the two germline ends. The CDR3 has 12 amino acids. The CDR3 nucleotides are TGTGCCTGGATCCAGGGGGGCAATGAGCAGTTCTTC. Its protein is CAWIQGGNEQFF.